Below, 20 T cell receptor beta chains from the same sample are listed, as sequenced in a study of blood T cell repertoires in COVID-19. Method: immunoSEQ multiplex PCR; TCRdb's copy keeps in-frame clones and lacks some. The sample carries about 120,000 clones, approximately 88% recorded once. Sequences were obtained from peripheral blood. These receptors were collected from a woman aged 65 to 85 with acute or convalescent COVID-19.

This rearrangement joins TRBV4-2 to TRBJ1-4; 8 bases agree with TRBD1. The CDR3 covers 12 residues. The germline V gene encodes CDR1 LGHNA and CDR2 YNFKEQ. Trimming at V came to 1 base and at J to 14 bases, leaving 3 bases not matched to a gene. The CDR3 loop is CASSQGTGSLFF. Here the CDR3 DNA reads TGTGCCAGCAGCCAAGGGACAGGGAGCCTGTTTTTT.

The chain recombines TRBV6-6 with TRBJ1-2; 8 positions agree with TRBD1. Germline CDR1 is MNHNY and CDR2 is SVGAGI (reference sequence). V was clipped by 7 bases and J by 4 bases; unmatched bases: 14. The CDR3 length is 16 residues. The CDR3 loop is CASTLDPGQGGYGYTF. DNA of the CDR3: TGTGCCAGCACCCTCGACCCCGGACAGGGAGGCTATGGCTACACCTTC.

The chain employs TRBV7-9 and TRBJ2-1; D gene ambiguous. V lost 5 bases, J lost 3 bases, and 11 bases lay in between. Germline V lookup: CDR1 SEHNR, CDR2 FQNEAQ (reference sequence). The CDR3 loop spans 14 amino acids. The CDR3 sequence: CASSEDTLYNEQFF. CDR3 nucleotide sequence: TGTGCCAGCAGCGAAGACACTCTCTACAATGAGCAGTTCTTC.

The V and J genes are TRBV3-1 (or the pseudogene TRBV3-2) and TRBJ2-3; 15 bases are a match to TRBD2. Per germline, CDR1 LGHDT and CDR2 YNNKEL (reference sequence). This CDR3 has 18 residues. The V gene end was trimmed by 0 bases and the J gene end by 6 bases; junction bases not matched to a gene: 7. Here the CDR3 reads CASSQEFRTSGGVDTQYF. The CDR3 DNA follows: TGTGCCAGCAGCCAAGAATTCAGGACTAGCGGGGGGGTTGATACGCAGTATTTT.

The chain carries TRBV28 and TRBJ1-6; TRBD1 might be the D (6 bases). V lost 4 bases and J lost 14, with 15 bases in between. The CDR3 is made up of 13 amino acids. Per germline, CDR1 MDHEN and CDR2 SYDVKM. The CDR3 is CASSSGRQESLHF. The CDR3 DNA reads as TGTGCCAGCAGTTCCGGTCGACAGGAATCCCTCCACTTT.

The chain is built from TRBV4-1 and TRBJ1-4, with D perhaps matching TRBD1 (5 bases). The CDR3 extends over 15 amino acids. V shed 3 bases and J shed 9 bases, with 17 bases lying between them. Germline CDR1 is MGHRA and CDR2 is YSYEKL. The CDR3 is CASSHLGPGGQKLFF. CDR3 DNA sequence: TGCGCCAGCAGCCATTTGGGACCTGGAGGGCAAAAACTGTTTTTT.

The V gene is TRBV18, the J gene TRBJ1-5, with a possible D match to TRBD1 (5 bases). The CDR3 runs 14 residues. The germline CDR1 and CDR2 sequences are KGHSH and LQKENI. Trimming shortened V by 8 bases and J by 5 bases, and 16 bases separated the two germline ends. The CDR3 coding sequence is TGTGCCAGCCAAAAAGCTACGGGGGATCAGCCCCAGCATTTT. This gives the protein CASQKATGDQPQHF.

V usage is TRBV7-8 and J usage is TRBJ2-1, with D possibly matching TRBD2 (6 bases). From germline, CDR1 is SGHVS and CDR2 FQNEAQ. Trimming left V 3 bases short and J 8 bases short, with 14 bases between. CDR3 length equals 14 residues. The CDR3 DNA reads as TGTGCCAGCAGCTTTGGAGGGAGAGGCGATGAGCAGTTCTTC. Its protein product is CASSFGGRGDEQFF. The full variable domain, with the rest looked up from reference TRBV7-8 and TRBJ2-1, is GAGVSQSPRYKVAKRGQDVALRCDPISGHVSLFWYQQALGQGPEFLTYFQNEAQLDKSGLPSDRFFAERPEGSVSTLKIQRTQQEDSAVYLCASSFGGRGDEQFFGPGTRLTVL.

The CDR3 reads CASSVGQGRSGNTIYF. For the CDR3, the DNA is TGTGCCAGCAGCGTTGGACAGGGGAGGTCTGGAAACACCATATATTTT. The V and J genes are TRBV9 and TRBJ1-3; 9 bases are a match to TRBD1. Germline V gives CDR1 SGDLS, CDR2 YYNGEE. The V segment lost 2 bases and the J segment 1 base; nucleotides outside the gene matches: 4. This CDR3 has 16 residues. Filled out from reference TRBV9 and TRBJ1-3, the complete variable domain reads DSGVTQTPKHLITATGQRVTLRCSPRSGDLSVYWYQQSLDQGLQFLIQYYNGEERAKGNILERFSAQQFPDLHSELNLSSLELGDSALYFCASSVGQGRSGNTIYFGEGSWLTVV.

This sequence joins TRBV19 and TRBJ1-2; D gene ambiguous. Looked up from germline, CDR1 is LNHDA and CDR2 is SQIVND (reference sequence). This CDR3 has 18 residues. Trimming took 0 bases from V and 1 from J, leaving 18 bases between them. The CDR3 DNA sequence: TGTGCCAGTAGTATAGATTATGCCAGGCGTGCAAGTAACTATGGCTACACCTTC. It codes for CASSIDYARRASNYGYTF. Together with reference TRBV19 and TRBJ1-2, the CDR3 gives the full variable domain: DGGITQSPKYLFRKEGQNVTLSCEQNLNHDAMYWYRQDPGQGLRLIYYSQIVNDFQKGDIAEGYSVSREKKESFPLTVTSAQKNPTAFYLCASSIDYARRASNYGYTFGSGTRLTVV.

The chain has TRBV28 and TRBJ1-4; TRBD1 matches at 8 bases. The CDR3 extends over 16 amino acids. Germline CDR1 reads MDHEN; CDR2 reads SYDVKM. Losses at the gene ends were 6 bases for V and 0 bases for J; bases not matched to a gene: 6. The CDR3 sequence: CASRGQGITTNEKLFF. CDR3 DNA sequence: TGTGCCAGCAGAGGACAGGGAATAACAACTAATGAAAAACTGTTTTTT.

The gene calls are TRBV3-1 (or the pseudogene TRBV3-2) and TRBJ1-2, with a weak D call TRBD1 (6 bases). Trimming removed 6 bases at V and 5 bases at J, with 13 bases between. CDR3 length equals 13 residues. Germline CDR1 LGHDT, CDR2 YNNKEL (reference sequence). CDR3 protein: CASRSDRTYGYTF. CDR3 nucleotide sequence: TGTGCCAGCAGGAGTGACAGGACATATGGCTACACCTTC.

This chain connects TRBV19 to TRBJ2-1; TRBD1 is a possible D gene (7 bases). Trimming stripped 4 bases from V and 0 bases from J, with 13 bases between. Germline loops: CDR1 LNHDA, CDR2 SQIVND (reference sequence). The CDR3 length is 16 residues. The CDR3 protein is CASSSRGDSSYNEQFF. DNA for the CDR3: TGTGCCAGTAGTAGCAGGGGGGACAGCTCCTACAATGAGCAGTTCTTC.

V and J are TRBV25-1 and TRBJ1-2; no definite D call. This CDR3 contains 11 residues. V dropped 3 bases and J dropped 8 bases, with 7 bases sitting between them. From germline, CDR1 is MGHDK and CDR2 SYGVNS. The CDR3 nucleotides read TGTGCCAGCAGTGAGGGCGGGGGCTACACCTTC. Translation gives CASSEGGGYTF.

The chain is built from TRBV9 and TRBJ2-1; D is perhaps TRBD2 (6 bases). The CDR3 has 14 amino acids. Germline CDR1 reads SGDLS; CDR2 reads YYNGEE. Trimming took off 8 bases at V and 0 bases at J, with 12 bases between the two ends. CDR3 nucleotides: TGTGCCAGGAAGACGGGACTCTCCTACAATGAGCAGTTCTTC. Translated, it gives CARKTGLSYNEQFF.

The chain combines TRBV6-1 with TRBJ1-1; no definite D call. Germline loops: CDR1 MNHNS, CDR2 SASEGT. The CDR3 extends over 14 amino acids. Trimming stripped 2 bases from V and 1 base from J, with 8 bases between. In DNA, the CDR3 is TGTGCCAGCAGTGAACGTCTCGGGAACACTGAAGCTTTCTTT. Translation: CASSERLGNTEAFF.

This chain connects TRBV28 to TRBJ2-1; tentative D call: TRBD2 (5 bases). Trimming took 8 bases from V and 7 from J, leaving 12 bases between them. The CDR3 has 12 residues. Germline V gene sequence: CDR1 MDHEN, CDR2 SYDVKM. The CDR3 loop is CASSPGTNEQFF. For the CDR3, the DNA is TGTGCCAGCTCCCCGGGAACTAATGAGCAGTTCTTC. The whole variable domain, filled in from reference TRBV28 and TRBJ2-1, reads DVKVTQSSRYLVKRTGEKVFLECVQDMDHENMFWYRQDPGLGLRLIYFSYDVKMKEKGDIPEGYSVSREKKERFSLILESASTNQTSMYLCASSPGTNEQFFGPGTRLTVL.

This clone showed up just a few times. The V gene is TRBV5-4, the J gene TRBJ1-6, with 7 bases matching TRBD1. Germline values: CDR1 SGHNT, CDR2 YYREEE (reference sequence). The CDR3 has 15 amino acids. V shed 4 bases and J 6 bases; nucleotides not matched to a gene: 7. CDR3 DNA: TGTGCCAGCAGCCAGGACAGGATTTCTAATTCACCCCTCCACTTT. Translating it yields CASSQDRISNSPLHF.

The chain is built from TRBV7-9 and TRBJ2-7, with 7 nucleotides matching TRBD2. The length of the CDR3 is 15 residues. V was pared by 5 bases and J by 0 bases, with 7 bases of the junction left unmatched. From germline, CDR1 is SEHNR and CDR2 FQNEAQ (reference sequence). The CDR3 coding sequence is TGTGCCAGCAGCCGTAGCGGGCAAAACTCCTACGAGCAGTACTTC. Its protein is CASSRSGQNSYEQYF.

The sample holds one count of this clone. The CDR3 DNA is TGTGCCAGCAGCTACAGGGGGAACAACTATGGCTACACCTTC. It codes for CASSYRGNNYGYTF. This chain links TRBV7-9 with TRBJ1-2; TRBD1 agrees at 8 bases. The CDR3 spans 14 residues. With V trimmed by 4 bases and J by 2 bases, 3 bases remained unmatched. Germline assignment: CDR1 SEHNR and CDR2 FQNEAQ (reference sequence).